This TCR beta chain was profiled in a study of T cell repertoires in aging, cancer and after chemotherapy. Study summary: Donors were grouped into six age bands spanning 30 or younger through 70 or older. The full dataset contained roughly 8.8 million TCR reads.

The template was genomic DNA from peripheral blood, not RNA. This clonotype has a handful of counts. Rearranged V-D-J TRB sequences were amplified with a mixed TRB-A/B primer pool. MiXCR, run by TCRdb on the multiplex PCR reads, gives a single entry per CDR3 protein. Of more than 950 distinct CDR3 sequences listed, about 22% are singletons. The CDR3 extends over 14 amino acids. With V trimmed by 3 bases and J by 6 bases, 5 bases remained unmatched. This clonotype originated in a human donor with a solid tumor. The V and J genes are TRBV12-3 or TRBV12-4 and TRBJ2-7; 10 bases are a match to TRBD2. Material: blood. The DNA for the CDR3 is TGTGCCAGCAGTTTCCTAGCGGGAGAAGGCGAGCAGTACTTC. This translates into CASSFLAGEGEQYF.